A selection of T cell receptor beta chains follows, all from one sample in a study of sequential checkpoint blockade in melanoma. TCRdb's table, derived via immunoSEQ multiplex PCR, lists solely in-frame clones and lacks some. The table includes some 40,000 clones, 70% to 90% detected once. Sequencing used CD8+ T cells sorted from blood (inferred from file names), obtained from a patient given nivolumab and ipilimumab in sequence. Every receptor here comes from a human donor with melanoma. Both conserved end residues are trimmed from each CDR3.

j_call v_call cdr3_aa
TRBJ2-2 TRBV6-5 ASSGTGGNTGELF
TRBJ2-5 TRBV4-1 ASSPALDRAQY
TRBJ2-5 TRBV6-5 ASSPGFRPLETQY
TRBJ2-1 TRBV6-5 ASSYVPTGNEQF
TRBJ2-5 TRBV19 ASSIRTSGYQETQY
TRBJ2-7 TRBV13 ASSPSIGGFYEQY
TRBJ1-5 TRBV5-6 ASSLSAVDFNQPQH
TRBJ1-2 TRBV9 ASSAEGRMDYGYT
TRBJ2-5 TRBV5-6 ASSLVGSGQTQY
TRBJ2-5 TRBV5-4 ASRGLKETQY
TRBJ2-2 TRBV6-1 ASSVDRGTGELF
TRBJ2-5 TRBV5-4 ASSPPRASGRRVETQY
TRBJ1-2 TRBV6-6 ASSSPQGQGNYGYT
TRBJ2-1 TRBV19 ASSTLAGYNEQF
TRBJ2-7 TRBV27 ASSLDGTGNEQY
TRBJ2-3 TRBV7-9 ASSQMDTQY
TRBJ2-7 TRBV6-5 ASRPDRGYYEQY
TRBJ2-1 TRBV19 ASSIDTYNEQF
TRBJ1-5 TRBV5-1 ASSLGRINQPQH
TRBJ2-7 TRBV5-4 ASSEETSGYSYEQY
TRBJ2-2 TRBV5-1 ASSLLGGDGTGELF
TRBJ2-5 TRBV9 ASSAGLELTQY
TRBJ2-7 TRBV19 ASSITGGGYEQY
TRBJ1-1 TRBV19 ASSIRGIDTEAF
TRBJ2-1 TRBV11-3 ASRGLAGGDYNEQF
TRBJ2-1 TRBV4-1 ASSQVGPTSGQF
TRBJ2-2 TRBV7-9 ASSVTGGQNTGELF
TRBJ2-2 TRBV4-3 ASSHIAGGNTGELF
TRBJ1-2 TRBV2 ASTPVDGYT
TRBJ2-3 TRBV30 AWSLTSGDFAGTQY
TRBJ1-2 TRBV7-9 ASSLDGSNLYGYT
TRBJ2-7 TRBV19 ASSMVVSSEQY
TRBJ2-6 TRBV9 ASSGLGRGGSGANVLT
TRBJ2-5 TRBV9 ASSVTGGLAGVDQY
TRBJ2-2 TRBV2 ASSEALLGLEGTGELF
TRBJ2-2 TRBV21-1 ASSNCAGKNTGELF
TRBJ2-2 TRBV15 ATSSRTGTSAQELF
TRBJ2-2 TRBV7-3 ASSFTGTSDVLTGELF
TRBJ1-1 TRBV13 ASSLSNTEAF
TRBJ2-5 TRBV7-6 ASSRTGRGYQETQY
TRBJ2-1 TRBV5-4 ASSFNDEQF
TRBJ2-1 TRBV14 ASSLGLAGYNEQF
TRBJ1-1 TRBV18 ASSPPSVVMNTEAF
TRBJ2-1 TRBV14 ASSQFGGPLGNEQF
TRBJ2-5 TRBV5-4 ASSLGASQYQETQY
TRBJ2-7 TRBV28 ASSFGRAYEQY
TRBJ2-1 TRBV27 ASSLSGGGHNEQF
TRBJ1-5 TRBV19 ASSVGQGSNQPQH
TRBJ2-7 TRBV19 ARGDTSYEQY
TRBJ1-5 TRBV7-9 ASSLAGGAYSNQPQH
TRBJ1-1 TRBV7-9 ASRPGTGAEAF
TRBJ1-1 TRBV11-1 ASSNQAPEAF
TRBJ2-1 TRBV5-6 ASSLRSWSYNEQF
TRBJ2-1 TRBV10-3 AISEMGQQMYNEQF